This TCR beta chain derives from a study of a mutant IDH1 vaccine in newly diagnosed glioma. Study information: Vaccines were first given 4-6 weeks after radiotherapy alone, or with temozolomide cycles. Averaging approximately 42 years of age, treated patients were roughly 60% male and 37.5% female. Previous treatment comprised radiotherapy, temozolomide, or both, mostly both.

The method was immunoSEQ multiplex PCR; TCRdb's version includes in-frame clones alone and lacks a portion of them. This table has more than 55,000 clones, 84% appearing once. Stated time point: week 11, during vaccination. Vaccinated patients received 300 ug of mutant IDH1 20-mer peptide per dose, with topical imiquimod. Donors' newly diagnosed IDH1-mutant WHO grade 3 or 4 astrocytomas lacked nuclear ATRX. Worth noting for this clone: Its antigen is undetermined.

Looked up from germline, CDR1 is MNHEY and CDR2 is SMNVEV (reference sequence). There are 15 residues in the CDR3. The V segment lost 8 bases and the J segment 5 bases; nucleotides outside the gene matches: 9. The TCR was taken from a man aged 25 to 40 with glioma. The specimen comprised PBMCs, sampled from a glioma patient whose treatment included an IDH1 peptide vaccine. V usage is TRBV27 and J usage is TRBJ2-1, with TRBD2 matching over 10 bases. CDR3 DNA: TGTGCCAGCCGAGACCTTAGCGGGAGGCACAATGAGCAGTTCTTC. Translating it yields CASRDLSGRHNEQFF.